One and the same sample provided the 8 T cell receptor beta chains below, sequenced in a study of OX40 agonist ivuxolimab in advanced cancers. TCRdb's table, derived via immunoSEQ multiplex PCR, lists solely in-frame clones and lacks some. The data contain 50,000 to 70,000 clones, roughly 89% of them singletons. Sequenced material: CD4+ or CD8+ T cells sorted from blood, taken in a trial of the OX40 agonist ivuxolimab. These receptors originate from an adult with an advanced solid tumor such as melanoma, head and neck, liver or kidney cancer.

J is TRBJ2-1 and V is TRBV27; TRBD1 aligns across 8 bases. The CDR3 extends over 16 amino acids. CDR1 is MNHEY and CDR2 is SMNVEV in the germline V gene (reference sequence). V trimming: 5 bases; J trimming: 6 bases; junction bases outside the gene matches: 12. CDR3: CASSRGTGTGRNEQFF. The CDR3 region has the DNA TGTGCCAGCAGTCGAGGAACCGGGACAGGACGCAATGAGCAGTTCTTC.

With regard to this clone: The germline gene is not matched at one end of the junction; a read error may be the cause. Other DNA sequences from this sample encode an identical CDR3 as well. This chain uses TRBV19 with TRBJ2-7, with 11 bases matching TRBD2. The CDR3 is 16 residues long. The germline gives CDR1 LNHDA, CDR2 SQIVND (reference sequence). Here the CDR3 DNA reads TGCGCCAGTAGTATAGATCCGACTAGCGGGGCCTACGAGCAGTACTTC. This gives the protein CASSIDPTSGAYEQYF. The whole variable domain, filled in from reference TRBV19 and TRBJ2-7, reads DGGITQSPKYLFRKEGQNVTLSCEQNLNHDAMYWYRQDPGQGLRLIYYSQIVNDFQKGDIAEGYSVSREKKESFPLTVTSAQKNPTAFYLCASSIDPTSGAYEQYFGPGTRLTVT.

The chain joins TRBV30 to TRBJ1-2; D call uncertain. V was pared by 0 bases and J by 3 bases, with 5 bases between. Germline CDR1 reads GTSNPN; CDR2 reads SVGIG (reference sequence). The CDR3 is 12 amino acids. CDR3 nucleotides: TGTGCCTGGAGTGTGACCGACTATGGCTACACCTTC. Its translation is CAWSVTDYGYTF.

CDR3 residues: CASSLGWGGDLQETQYF. The CDR3 coding sequence is TGTGCCAGCAGCTTAGGATGGGGTGGGGACTTACAAGAGACCCAGTACTTC. The chain combines TRBV7-2 with TRBJ2-5; D is perhaps TRBD2 (6 bases). V was pared by 1 base and J by 2 bases, with 17 bases between. Germline assignment: CDR1 SGHTA and CDR2 FQGNSA. CDR3 length equals 17 residues.

This clone has a single count. This chain links TRBV28 with TRBJ2-7, with D unclear. The CDR3 covers 13 residues. The germline V gene encodes CDR1 MDHEN and CDR2 SYDVKM. V lost 7 bases and J lost 1, with 11 bases in between. The CDR3, as DNA: TGTGCCAGCACCGAGGTACAGTCCTACGAGCAGTACTTC. It translates to CASTEVQSYEQYF.

V and J are TRBV18 and TRBJ2-3; 8 bases map to TRBD2. Germline CDR1 and CDR2: KGHSH and LQKENI. V gave up 5 bases and J gave up 1 base; unmatched junction bases: 5. The CDR3 covers 15 residues. The CDR3 nucleotides read TGTGCCAGCTCATCTGCGGGGGGCCGCACAGATACGCAGTATTTT. Amino acids: CASSSAGGRTDTQYF.

The rearrangement joins TRBV5-5 to TRBJ1-4; D unresolved. Germline V gives CDR1 SGHKS, CDR2 YYEKEE (reference sequence). The V gene lost 0 bases and the J gene lost 0 bases, with 6 bases spanning the gap. The CDR3 has 15 residues. The CDR3 coding sequence is TGTGCCAGCAGCTTGGAACCGGCAACTAATGAAAAACTGTTTTTT. Protein product: CASSLEPATNEKLFF.

The rearrangement joins TRBV7-8 to TRBJ2-5, with D maybe TRBD2 (5 bases). The germline V and J ends were trimmed by 0 bases and 8 bases, with 16 bases remaining between them. The germline V gene has CDR1 SGHVS and CDR2 FQNEAQ. The CDR3 totals 15 residues. For the CDR3, the DNA is TGTGCCAGCAGCTTAGCGGATCGGCTAGCCCCAACCCAGTACTTC. This gives the protein CASSLADRLAPTQYF. Supplemented by reference TRBV7-8 and TRBJ2-5, the full variable domain reads GAGVSQSPRYKVAKRGQDVALRCDPISGHVSLFWYQQALGQGPEFLTYFQNEAQLDKSGLPSDRFFAERPEGSVSTLKIQRTQQEDSAVYLCASSLADRLAPTQYFGPGTRLLVL.